The 25 T cell receptor beta chains presented below share a single source sample, sequenced in a study of T-cell reconstitution after alpha-beta-depleted transplantation in children. Unique molecular identifiers were incorporated during preparation of the TCRbeta library. TCRdb ran MiXCR on the PCR reads and lists one entry per CDR3 protein. Of around 670,000 distinct CDR3 sequences in the sample, around 13% were seen once. Sequenced material: PBMCs, taken before TCRalphabeta/CD19-depleted stem cell transplant. Receptors were obtained from a girl aged 2-10 years with congenital amegakaryocytic thrombocytopenia, due to receive a stem cell transplant.

The chain has TRBV9 and TRBJ2-5, with TRBD2 matching 8 bases. Trimming took 1 base from V and 5 from J; bases not matched to a gene: 4. Germline CDR1 is SGDLS and CDR2 is YYNGEE. The CDR3 is made up of 14 amino acids. CDR3 residues: CASSVSGRGETQYF. The CDR3 bases are TGTGCCAGCAGCGTAAGCGGGAGAGGGGAGACCCAGTACTTC.

This clonotype was counted only a few times. The chain is built from TRBV11-2 and TRBJ2-5; tentatively, D is TRBD2 (6 bases). Between the trimmed V and J ends, which lost 8 bases and 3 bases, there was a span of 22 bases. The CDR3 totals 16 residues. The V gene's germline CDR1 is SGHAT and CDR2 FQNNGV. The CDR3 reads CASGVGGSYTKETQYF. The CDR3 DNA sequence: TGTGCCAGCGGCGTGGGGGGATCCTACACCAAAGAGACCCAGTACTTC.

The chain combines TRBV30 with TRBJ2-5; no definite D call. V lost 0 bases, J lost 2 bases, and 4 bases lay in between. Germline assignment: CDR1 GTSNPN and CDR2 SVGIG (reference sequence). CDR3 length equals 12 residues. The CDR3 protein is CAWSVGQETQYF. CDR3 in DNA: TGTGCCTGGAGTGTAGGGCAAGAGACCCAGTACTTC.

In this sample, this clonotype turned up many times. The V gene is TRBV4-1, the J gene TRBJ1-3, with D perhaps matching TRBD1 (5 bases). The V gene's germline CDR1 is MGHRA and CDR2 YSYEKL. Trimming stripped 1 base from V and 0 bases from J, with 7 bases between. The CDR3 covers 15 residues. The CDR3: CASSQAGLSGNTIYF. The CDR3 coding sequence is TGCGCCAGCAGCCAAGCAGGGCTCTCTGGAAACACCATATATTTT.

This clonotype has a handful of counts. The V and J genes are TRBV6-1 and TRBJ1-1; 7 nucleotides line up with TRBD1. CDR1 is MNHNS and CDR2 is SASEGT in the germline V gene. The trim removed 3 bases at V and 11 bases at J, leaving 12 bases unmatched. The CDR3 extends over 14 amino acids. The chain's CDR3 is CASSDTGARRVAFF. CDR3 bases: TGTGCCAGCAGTGACACAGGGGCCCGGAGGGTTGCTTTCTTT.

This clonotype appeared a few times. This rearrangement joins TRBV27 to TRBJ2-1; 8 nucleotides match TRBD2. The V and J ends lost 5 bases and 9 bases, in that order; junction bases with no gene match: 15. This CDR3 contains 16 residues. Germline-derived CDR1 and CDR2 are MNHEY and SMNVEV (reference sequence). The CDR3, as DNA: TGTGCCAGCAGTCCGCACGCGGGGACTAGTTCGGCTGAGCAGTTCTTC. Translated, it gives CASSPHAGTSSAEQFF.

In this sample, this clonotype turned up many times. The chain uses TRBV5-1 and TRBJ1-1, with no clear D. The germline V and J ends were trimmed by 3 bases and 4 bases, with 13 bases remaining between them. There are 14 residues in the CDR3. The germline V gene encodes CDR1 SGHRS and CDR2 YFSETQ. CDR3 DNA sequence: TGCGCCAGCAGCTCTCCGGCGGTTGGCACTGAAGCTTTCTTT. Amino acid sequence: CASSSPAVGTEAFF.

This clonotype has at least ten counts. The rearrangement uses TRBV5-6 and TRBJ2-2, with no clear D. The ends were cut back, 4 bases at V and 3 bases at J, with 16 bases in the middle. This CDR3 region has 16 residues. CDR1 and CDR2 from the germline V gene are SGHDT and YYEEEE. The CDR3 nucleotides are TGTGCCAGCAGCCCCCACGTAGGCTGGGACACCGGGGAGCTGTTTTTT. Its translation: CASSPHVGWDTGELFF.

This clonotype was seen at least ten times. This chain uses TRBV20-1 with TRBJ1-1; TRBD1 is a possible D gene (5 bases). This CDR3 comprises 13 residues. V was pared by 6 bases and J by 0 bases, with 11 bases between. Germline lookup yields CDR1 DFQATT and CDR2 SNEGSKA (reference sequence). The CDR3 reads CSAETVMNTEAFF. The DNA for the CDR3 is TGCAGTGCCGAGACAGTGATGAACACTGAAGCTTTCTTT.

This clonotype was recorded a few times. This chain joins TRBV20-1 and TRBJ2-3; TRBD2 is a possible D gene (5 bases). V was shortened by 0 bases and J by 2 bases, with 15 bases between the two germline ends. The CDR3 covers 16 residues. From germline, CDR1 is DFQATT and CDR2 SNEGSKA (reference sequence). The CDR3 is CSARDLRVANTDTQYF. Here the CDR3 DNA reads TGCAGTGCTAGAGATCTGCGGGTAGCGAACACAGATACGCAGTATTTT.

This clonotype was seen only a few times. The rearrangement joins TRBV7-9 to TRBJ2-2; 10 bases are shared with TRBD2. Unmatched junction bases numbered 9, after V lost 5 bases and J lost 9 bases. Germline V lookup: CDR1 SEHNR, CDR2 FQNEAQ (reference sequence). This CDR3 is built from 15 residues. The CDR3 bases are TGTGCCAGCAGCGAACCGGGACTAGCGTCCAGGGAGCTGTTTTTT. Translation: CASSEPGLASRELFF. The variable domain in full, with the rest retrieved from reference TRBV7-9 and TRBJ2-2, is DTGVSQNPRHKITKRGQNVTFRCDPISEHNRLYWYRQTLGQGPEFLTYFQNEAQLEKSRLLSDRFSAERPKGSFSTLEIQRTEQGDSAMYLCASSEPGLASRELFFGEGSRLTVL.

This clonotype has a count of ten or more. The rearrangement links TRBV5-1 to TRBJ2-4, with D unclear. The CDR3 has 13 residues. Germline CDR1 is SGHRS and CDR2 is YFSETQ. V lost 4 bases and J 5 bases, leaving 10 bases between the germline ends. The CDR3 spells CASSPVTENIQYF. The CDR3, as DNA: TGCGCCAGCAGCCCCGTGACGGAAAACATTCAGTACTTC.

Many counts were recorded for this clonotype. This sequence joins TRBV20-1 and TRBJ2-1; the D is unclear. Germline assignment: CDR1 DFQATT and CDR2 SNEGSKA (reference sequence). Trimming cost V 6 bases and J 0 bases, with 12 bases left between them. The CDR3 runs to 14 residues. CDR3 residues: CSASRGVSYNEQFF. CDR3 in DNA: TGCAGTGCCAGTCGTGGGGTCTCCTACAATGAGCAGTTCTTC.

The chain couples TRBV25-1 to TRBJ2-5; TRBD1 agrees at 8 bases. There are 19 residues in the CDR3. CDR1 is MGHDK, CDR2 SYGVNS, per germline. The J segment lost 1 base and the V segment lost 3 bases, leaving 16 bases of the junction unmatched. CDR3 region: CASSEVRGQEYMGQETQYF. The CDR3 DNA reads TGTGCCAGCAGTGAGGTTCGGGGACAGGAGTACATGGGCCAAGAGACCCAGTACTTC.

The gene calls are TRBV11-2 and TRBJ2-5, with D maybe TRBD2 (6 bases). Trimming removed 4 bases at V and 5 bases at J, with 17 bases between. Germline V CDR1 and CDR2: SGHAT, FQNNGV. There are 15 residues in the CDR3. This chain's CDR3 is CASSSKGGSQETQYF. CDR3 nucleotide sequence: TGTGCCAGCAGCTCGAAAGGAGGGAGTCAGGAGACCCAGTACTTC.

On this clonotype: A read error may produce the germline difference seen at one junction end. The chain uses TRBV5-1 and TRBJ1-2; D not resolved. This CDR3 region has 13 residues. Per germline, CDR1 SGHRS and CDR2 YFSETQ. CDR3 protein: CVSNVDPTYGYTF. CDR3 DNA: TGCGTCAGCAATGTCGATCCGACATATGGCTACACCTTC.

Ten or more counts support this clonotype. The chain couples TRBV12-3 or TRBV12-4 to TRBJ2-7, with 10 bases aligning to TRBD2. The CDR3 spans 14 residues. Losses at the gene ends were 6 bases for V and 4 bases for J; bases not matched to a gene: 6. CDR3 bases: TGTGCCAGCAGATCCCTAGCGGGAGCTTACGAGCAGTACTTC. This codes for CASRSLAGAYEQYF.

V usage is TRBV5-1 and J usage is TRBJ2-3; D not resolved. This CDR3 region has 14 residues. V was clipped by 6 bases and J by 3 bases, with 14 bases between them. Germline values: CDR1 SGHRS, CDR2 YFSETQ. Here the CDR3 reads CASKSGSRTDTQYF. CDR3 bases: TGCGCCAGCAAATCGGGCAGTAGGACAGATACGCAGTATTTT.

This clonotype was seen ten or more times. The chain links TRBV5-1 to TRBJ2-3; no clear D gene. The CDR3 length is 15 residues. The germline V and J ends were trimmed by 1 base and 3 bases, with 12 bases remaining between them. Germline values: CDR1 SGHRS, CDR2 YFSETQ. The CDR3 region has the DNA TGCGCCAGCAGCTTGCGTGAAAGCCGTACAGATACGCAGTATTTT. Translation gives CASSLRESRTDTQYF.

The chain is built from TRBV10-3 and TRBJ2-4; either TRBD1 or TRBD2 may fit D (7 bases each). V lost 6 bases and J lost 12, with 12 bases in between. The CDR3 spans 11 residues. Germline V gene data show CDR1 as ENHRY and CDR2 as SYGVKD. In nucleotides, the CDR3 is TGTGCCATCAGCAGGGGGACTACTCAGTACTTC. The encoded protein is CAISRGTTQYF.

This clonotype showed up many times. The chain uses TRBV7-2 and TRBJ1-1; a weak D match, TRBD1 (5 bases). In germline, CDR1 is SGHTA, CDR2 FQGNSA. The CDR3 is 14 residues long. The V gene lost 5 bases and the J gene lost 3 bases, with 13 bases spanning the gap. CDR3 DNA sequence: TGTGCCAGCAGCCTGGGCCTAGGGGACACTGAAGCTTTCTTT. It specifies CASSLGLGDTEAFF.

This clonotype was recorded at least ten times. The V call is TRBV2, the J call TRBJ2-1; 9 nucleotides match TRBD1. The germline V gene has CDR1 SNHLY and CDR2 FYNNEI. The ends lost 6 bases at V and 6 bases at J; junction bases unmatched: 9. CDR3 length: 15 residues. This CDR3 reads CASSDGQGMGNEQFF. The CDR3 DNA follows: TGTGCCAGCAGCGACGGACAGGGGATGGGCAATGAGCAGTTCTTC.

The chain carries TRBV20-1 and TRBJ2-1; D might be TRBD1 (5 bases). This CDR3 is 14 amino acids long. CDR1 is DFQATT, CDR2 SNEGSKA, per germline (reference sequence). V shed 0 bases and J shed 7 bases, with 13 bases lying between them. CDR3 coding DNA: TGCAGTGCTAGAGATCTACAGGCGATGAATGAGCAGTTCTTC. This codes for CSARDLQAMNEQFF.

The chain joins TRBV11-2 to TRBJ2-2; D not resolved. The V end was cut by 1 base, the J end by 3 bases, with 9 bases between. The germline V gene has CDR1 SGHAT and CDR2 FQNNGV. The CDR3 is 15 residues long. This CDR3 is CASSLVNRYTGELFF. The CDR3 coding sequence is TGTGCCAGCAGCTTAGTTAACAGATACACCGGGGAGCTGTTTTTT.

This clonotype was found a few times. This rearrangement joins TRBV11-3 to TRBJ2-5, with a weak D call TRBD1 (5 bases). In germline, CDR1 is SGHNT, CDR2 YENEEA. Trimming cost V 4 bases and J 2 bases, with 17 bases left between them. The CDR3 consists of 16 residues. CDR3 sequence (DNA): TGTGCCAGCAGCTCAAAGACAGTCGTGGGGCAAGAGACCCAGTACTTC. The encoded protein is CASSSKTVVGQETQYF. Full variable domain (outside the CDR3, taken from reference TRBV11-3 and TRBJ2-5): EAGVVQSPRYKIIEKKQPVAFWCNPISGHNTLYWYLQNLGQGPELLIRYENEEAVDDSQLPKDRFSAERLKGVDSTLKIQPAELGDSAVYLCASSSKTVVGQETQYFGPGTRLLVL.